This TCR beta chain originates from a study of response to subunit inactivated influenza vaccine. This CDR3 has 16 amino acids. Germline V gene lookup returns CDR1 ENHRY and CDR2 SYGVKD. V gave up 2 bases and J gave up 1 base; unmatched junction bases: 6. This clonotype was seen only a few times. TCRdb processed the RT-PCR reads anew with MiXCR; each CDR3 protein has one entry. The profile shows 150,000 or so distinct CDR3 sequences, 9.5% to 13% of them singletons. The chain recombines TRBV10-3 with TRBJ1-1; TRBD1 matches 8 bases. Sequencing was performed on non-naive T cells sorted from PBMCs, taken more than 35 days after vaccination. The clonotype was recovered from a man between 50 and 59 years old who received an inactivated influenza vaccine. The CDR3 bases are TGTGCCATCAGTGAGAGACCGGGACAGGAGAACACTGAAGCTTTCTTT. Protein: CAISERPGQENTEAFF.